Described below is a single TCR beta chain sequence and its context. The antigen it binds to is not known. The input lacks base qualities; no much larger clone sits a single base away. The data derive from a study of T-cell reconstitution after alpha-beta-depleted transplantation in children (dated by TCRdb to about 2016). Background on the whole study: Using TCR repertoire profiling, the study quantitatively followed how T-cell immune reconstitution unfolded in children after TCRalphabeta/CD19-depleted allogeneic hematopoietic cell transplantation.

The sample's treatment or condition label, in plain terms: allogeneic hematopoietic cell transplantation with graft depleted of TCRalphabeta T cells and CD19 B cells. The children who served as transplant recipients had been given grafts of TCRalphabeta/CD19-depleted allogeneic hematopoietic cells. Reading from cysteine to phenylalanine, the CDR3 counts 15 amino acids. Only the CDR3 portion is preserved as DNA: 45 bases, with reading frame beginning at the first base. CDR1 and CDR2, per the germline V gene, are MNHEY and SVGEGT. V lost 5 bases and J lost 2 bases, and the count of bases not matched to a germline gene is 5. The paper's findings and limits, for the study overall: About two months after transplant, the apparently early recovery of alphabetaT-cell counts reportedly depended on just several hundred clones that had expanded rapidly and came from non-depleted graft cells. In some patients, high TCRbeta diversity at day 60 was attributed to recipient T cells and intrathymic progenitors that had survived conditioning. Over the following months the frequencies of hyperexpanded clones went down, and after one year T-cell counts and TCRbeta diversity were mostly credited to newly produced T cells.

To prepare the library, PCR was applied. The sequencing machine was an Illumina HiSeq 2500. Molecular barcoding was employed in the preparation of TCR libraries, with unique molecular identifiers being used to normalize TCRbeta repertoire quantification. TCRdb reanalyzed the raw reads on its own, using fastp at Q25 for trimming and MiXCR for clone calling, and kept in-frame beta chains. Identical CDR3 proteins give one entry, which carries the most common genes and DNA. In this sample the table shows over 200,000 distinct CDR3 sequences, approximately 8% of which occur a single time. 35% to 45% of the sample is in the top ten clones.

The sequence is built from TRBV6-2 or TRBV6-3 and TRBJ2-7, with TRBD1 identical over 11 junction bases. The sequencing used PBMCs, mostly from graft donor cells, collected 360 days after TCRalphabeta/CD19-depleted stem cell transplant. This receptor was identified in a male patient between 2 and 15 years old who had a stem cell transplant for acute myeloid leukemia, so the T cells may come from the graft donor. Read as DNA, the sequence is TGTGCCAGCAGTCATGGACAGGGGGCCACCTACGAGCAGTACTTC. It is translated as CASSHGQGATYEQYF.